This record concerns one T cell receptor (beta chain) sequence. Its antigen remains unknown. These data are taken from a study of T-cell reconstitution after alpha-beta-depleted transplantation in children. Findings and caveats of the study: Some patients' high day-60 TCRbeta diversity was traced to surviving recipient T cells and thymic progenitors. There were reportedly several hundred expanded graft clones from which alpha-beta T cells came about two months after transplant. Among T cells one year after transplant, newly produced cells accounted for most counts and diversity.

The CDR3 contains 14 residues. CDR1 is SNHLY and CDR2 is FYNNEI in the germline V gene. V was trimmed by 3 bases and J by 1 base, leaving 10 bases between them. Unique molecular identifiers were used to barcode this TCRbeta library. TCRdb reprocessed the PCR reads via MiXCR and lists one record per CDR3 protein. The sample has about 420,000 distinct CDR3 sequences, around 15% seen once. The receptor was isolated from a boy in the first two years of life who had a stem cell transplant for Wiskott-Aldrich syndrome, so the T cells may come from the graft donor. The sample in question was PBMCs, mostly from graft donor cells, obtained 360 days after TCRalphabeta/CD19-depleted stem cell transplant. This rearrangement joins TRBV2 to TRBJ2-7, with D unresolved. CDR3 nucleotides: TGTGCCAGCAGTGACCGAACACAATCCTACGAGCAGTACTTC. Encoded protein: CASSDRTQSYEQYF. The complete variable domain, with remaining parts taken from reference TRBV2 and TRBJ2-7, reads EPEVTQTPSHQVTQMGQEVILRCVPISNHLYFYWYRQILGQKVEFLVSFYNNEISEKSEIFDDQFSVERPDGSNFTLKIRSTKLEDSAMYFCASSDRTQSYEQYFGPGTRLTVT.